This TCR beta chain is from a study of control samples from healthy donors and cancer patients. Sequencing used immunoSEQ multiplex PCR; TCRdb keeps in-frame clones, though not all of them. The sample holds 150,000 or so clones, about 93% seen once. Germline CDR1 SGHTA, CDR2 FQGNSA. This CDR3 is built from 14 residues. The V end was cut by 1 base, the J end by 2 bases, with 8 bases between. Sequenced material: blood. The receptor comes from a man aged 35 to 55 in good health. The chain employs TRBV7-2 and TRBJ1-1; D gene ambiguous. The DNA for the CDR3 is TGTGCCAGCAGCTTAGTCGGCAGAAACACTGAAGCTTTCTTT. Its protein product is CASSLVGRNTEAFF.